This T cell receptor beta chain stems from a study of blood T cells in healthy people across ages (dated by TCRdb to between 2015 and 2017). Some background on the complete study: Template switching captured roughly one uniquely barcoded TCR beta cDNA molecule per two T cells in model experiments. Age-related changes in TCR beta repertoire diversity were measured in the study by deep sequencing normalized with unique cDNA molecular identifiers. The donors were divided into four age groups: young (average around 16 years), middle-aged (around 41), aged (about 60) and long-lived (about 79). To avoid experimental bias, donors of different ages were randomly spread across the sequencing lanes. The study analyzed two additional independent replicas of 1 million unique cDNA reads from the same blood draw for two donors, one aged 18 to 30 and one aged 80 or older.

The paper's findings and limits, for the study overall: Estimates of total diversity from one million sequenced T cells were regarded as lower bounds and underestimates. As age increased, observed TCR beta diversity per million T cells dropped in a roughly linear way, and a significant reduction was already evident by age about 36. Observed TCR beta diversity correlated strongly with the percentage of naive T cells measured by flow cytometry. Because donor CMV infection status was unknown, age-related changes in expanded clonotypes were potentially confounded. Compared with the aged group, the long-lived group had more naive CD4+ T cells, fewer expanded clones and increased TCR diversity, suggesting age selection. Since profiling was done on bulk unsorted PBMCs, naive and antigen-experienced compartments could not be conclusively compared.

There are 14 amino acids in the CDR3, from cysteine to phenylalanine inclusive. Left in the record is the CDR3 DNA by itself, 42 bases read in frame from the first base. V is reduced by 1 base and J by 10 bases, leaving a spacing of 11 bases between them. The method behind the library was 5' RACE. These reads were obtained on an Illumina HiSeq 2500. A second about 6 to 11 cycle PCR used a sample-barcoded 5' primer and a J-beta primer mix. A template-switch 5' adaptor carrying 12 random nucleotides introduced a unique molecular identifier onto each TCR beta cDNA molecule. Each sample yielded at least 2.5 million CDR3-containing paired-end reads. First-strand cDNA was synthesized from all RNA with the Mint cDNA synthesis kit, primed by a TRBC-specific oligonucleotide. After uracil-DNA glycosylase treatment, a first 18-cycle PCR used universal primers M1SS and BC2_uni_R on all cDNA. The study's own analysis went as follows. Normalization of each sample was performed by random selection of 1 million high-quality reads, each carrying a distinct molecular identifier. Instead of being binned into consensus sequences, reads with shared molecular identifiers were discarded. MiTCR, with a Q25 quality threshold and the strictest error-elimination algorithm, was used for CDR3 identification, clonotype clustering and error correction. A nonparametric unseen species model with Euler transformation was used to estimate a lower bound on total TCR beta diversity. Using fastp trimming at Q25 and MiXCR clonotype assembly, TCRdb reanalyzed the public sequencing data and kept in-frame beta chains. Rows with one shared CDR3 protein collapse into an entry with the most common genes and DNA. It is TCRdb's table, rather than the study itself, that gives the V and J calls and clone size. In this sample the table shows 750,000 to 950,000 distinct CDR3 sequences, roughly 50% of which occur a single time. The ten largest clones take up around 41% of the sample.

The 39 donors, aged roughly 6 to 100 years, were systemically healthy Caucasian individuals from Russia. Each donor gave ten milliliters of peripheral blood, collected into EDTA-treated Vacutainer tubes. Ficoll-Paque density-gradient centrifugation was used to isolate PBMCs, with at least 6.5 million per sample. Total RNA, at least 5 micrograms per sample, was extracted from PBMCs with Trizol reagent. Naive CD45RAhigh/CD27high T cell percentages were measured by flow cytometry on a PBMC aliquot from every donor. With regard to this clonotype: Its antigen is unknown. Base qualities are not at hand, and no much larger clone is one base apart.

The sequence is built from TRBV12-3 or TRBV12-4 and TRBJ1-6, with an unclear D gene assignment. This TCR came from a man older than 75 in good health. Sequenced: blood. The CDR3 protein sequence reads: CASSLGAWGSPLHF. The DNA sequence follows: TGTGCCAGCAGTTTAGGGGCGTGGGGATCACCCCTCCACTTT.